A single sample is the source of the 17 T cell receptor beta chains below, sequenced in a study of blood T cell repertoires in COVID-19. Using immunoSEQ multiplex PCR, the repertoire was profiled, and TCRdb retains in-frame clones only, with some absent. The repertoire holds some 170,000 clones, with around 81% as singletons. The sequencing input was PBMCs or T cells enriched from blood (not recorded which). All receptors come from a man aged 35 to 55 who had recovered from COVID-19.

The chain links TRBV14 to TRBJ1-1, with 9 positions matching TRBD1. This CDR3 contains 16 residues. J gave up 3 bases and V 0 bases, and 5 bases lay outside the gene matches. Per germline, CDR1 SGHDN and CDR2 FVKESK. CDR3: CASSQDPTGGYTEAFF. The CDR3 region has the DNA TGTGCCAGCAGCCAAGACCCGACAGGGGGATACACTGAAGCTTTCTTT.

The chain joins TRBV12-5 to TRBJ2-1; 8 positions match TRBD2. CDR3 size: 19 residues. Germline loops: CDR1 LGHNT, CDR2 FRNRAP. The V and J ends lost 3 bases and 8 bases, in that order; junction bases with no gene match: 21. The CDR3 loop reads CASGFPWGIGRGGPDEQFF. DNA for the CDR3: TGTGCTAGTGGTTTCCCCTGGGGAATAGGACGGGGGGGCCCTGATGAGCAGTTCTTC.

The V gene is TRBV7-6, the J gene TRBJ2-1; TRBD1 is a possible D gene (6 bases). V was clipped by 5 bases and J by 5 bases, with 10 bases between them. Per the germline V gene, CDR1 is SGHVS and CDR2 is FNYEAQ. The CDR3 contains 13 residues. The CDR3 loop is CASSLRGNNEQFF. Written as DNA, the CDR3 is TGTGCCAGCAGCCTCAGGGGAAACAATGAGCAGTTCTTC.

The V call is TRBV5-1, the J call TRBJ1-6, with 8 nucleotides matching TRBD1. Trimming took 1 base from V and 8 from J; bases not matched to a gene: 2. Germline-derived CDR1 and CDR2 are SGHRS and YFSETQ. CDR3 length: 14 residues. The CDR3: CASSLRQGYSPLHF. For the CDR3, the DNA is TGCGCCAGCAGCTTGCGACAGGGGTATTCACCCCTCCACTTT.

This chain links TRBV6-1 with TRBJ1-2; D unresolved. V dropped 1 base and J dropped 0 bases, with 9 bases sitting between them. The germline gives CDR1 MNHNS, CDR2 SASEGT. This CDR3 is 15 amino acids long. The DNA of the CDR3 is TGTGCCAGCAGTGAAGGGTTAGGAGCTAACTATGGCTACACCTTC. It is translated as CASSEGLGANYGYTF.

The V gene is TRBV3-1 (or the pseudogene TRBV3-2), the J gene TRBJ2-7, with a tentative D call TRBD1 (5 bases). Looked up from germline, CDR1 is LGHDT and CDR2 is YNNKEL (reference sequence). The CDR3 consists of 15 residues. V dropped 0 bases and J dropped 3 bases, with 12 bases sitting between them. CDR3 region: CASSQDSAGRYEQYF. CDR3 nucleotide sequence: TGTGCCAGCAGCCAAGATTCGGCAGGGCGCTACGAGCAGTACTTC.

This chain joins TRBV5-1 and TRBJ2-5, with TRBD2 as a possible D gene (5 bases). Germline loops: CDR1 SGHRS, CDR2 YFSETQ. V lost 0 bases and J 5 bases, leaving 11 bases between the germline ends. The CDR3 consists of 14 residues. CDR3 amino acids: CASSLGRGMETQYF. CDR3 bases: TGCGCCAGCAGCTTGGGTCGGGGAATGGAGACCCAGTACTTC.

Here the CDR3 reads CASSYNDLAGGLVQFF. The DNA for the CDR3 is TGTGCCAGCAGTTACAATGACCTAGCGGGGGGCTTGGTGCAGTTCTTC. The chain is built from TRBV6-2 or TRBV6-3 and TRBJ2-1, with 11 bases that match TRBD2. In germline, CDR1 is MNHEY, CDR2 SVGEGT. CDR3 size: 16 residues. V shed 2 bases, J shed 12 bases, and the junction held 12 bases outside the gene matches.

There are a few counts of this clone. The chain is built from TRBV5-5 and TRBJ1-6; maybe TRBD1 (5 bases). CDR1 SGHKS and CDR2 YYEKEE come from the germline V gene (reference sequence). Trimming cost V 5 bases and J 11 bases, with 14 bases left between them. This CDR3 has 13 residues. The CDR3 region is CASSSGDAAPLHF. CDR3 coding DNA: TGTGCCAGCAGTTCGGGGGACGCGGCACCCCTCCACTTT.

V and J are TRBV9 and TRBJ2-5, with D possibly TRBD1 on 6 matching bases. The CDR3 extends over 14 amino acids. Germline V lookup: CDR1 SGDLS, CDR2 YYNGEE. The ends were cut back, 0 bases at V and 1 base at J, with 7 bases in the middle. CDR3 coding DNA: TGTGCCAGCAGCGTAGCACAGGGCCAAGAGACCCAGTACTTC. The encoded protein is CASSVAQGQETQYF.

This clone was found a few times. V and J are TRBV5-3 and TRBJ1-2, with a tentative D call TRBD1 (6 bases). TRBV5-3 is an ORF, with its function uncertain. This CDR3 has 17 residues. V lost 3 bases, J lost 4 bases, and 22 bases lay in between. The CDR3 DNA sequence: TGTGCCAGAAGCTCTGGGGGCCCGCGACCTTCTATCTATGGCTACACCTTC. Translation gives CARSSGGPRPSIYGYTF.

CDR3 in amino acids: CATSRDRRDLLGDTQYF. Written as DNA, the CDR3 is TGTGCCACCAGCAGAGATAGGCGGGACTTGCTTGGAGATACGCAGTATTTT. The chain joins TRBV15 to TRBJ2-3; D might be TRBD2 (6 bases). V lost 0 bases and J lost 5, with 18 bases in between. CDR1 LNHNV and CDR2 YYDKDF come from the germline V gene (reference sequence). The CDR3 totals 17 residues.

CDR3 residues: CASSPLNRGEQYF. CDR3 sequence (DNA): TGTGCCAGCTCACCTTTGAACAGAGGGGAGCAGTACTTC. The chain links TRBV18 to TRBJ2-7; weak D call: TRBD2 (5 bases). This CDR3 region has 13 residues. The germline V gene has CDR1 KGHSH and CDR2 LQKENI. With 3 bases removed from V and 7 bases from J, the gap between germline ends came to 13 bases.

There are a few counts of this clone. The V call is TRBV7-2, the J call TRBJ1-5; possibly TRBD1 for D (5 bases). This CDR3 spans 15 amino acids. Looked up from germline, CDR1 is SGHTA and CDR2 is FQGNSA. Trimming shortened V by 3 bases and J by 4 bases, and 13 bases separated the two germline ends. The CDR3 spells CASSLSAGGNQPQHF. CDR3 in DNA: TGTGCCAGCAGCTTGTCGGCCGGGGGGAATCAGCCCCAGCATTTT.

The chain couples TRBV6-5 to TRBJ2-3; 7 bases map to TRBD1. Trimming cost V 5 bases and J 4 bases; bases outside gene matches: 6. The length of the CDR3 is 14 residues. Germline loops: CDR1 MNHEY, CDR2 SVGAGI. The CDR3 region has the DNA TGTGCCAGCAGTAGGGGGCGGAATTCAGATACGCAGTATTTT. This encodes CASSRGRNSDTQYF.

This clone was found once. The chain carries TRBV3-1 (or the pseudogene TRBV3-2) and TRBJ1-5; D possibly corresponds to TRBD1 (6 bases). The CDR3 is 15 residues long. Germline-derived CDR1 and CDR2 are LGHDT and YNNKEL (reference sequence). With 0 bases removed from V and 6 bases from J, the gap between germline ends came to 12 bases. The CDR3 nucleotides are TGTGCCAGCAGCCAAGATTCTCGCAGGGGTCAGCCCCAGCATTTT. Protein product: CASSQDSRRGQPQHF.

V usage is TRBV4-2 and J usage is TRBJ1-1; a weak D match, TRBD1 (6 bases). V lost 2 bases to trimming and J lost 0 bases, with 13 bases between them. Germline CDR1 and CDR2: LGHNA and YNFKEQ. The CDR3 is 16 residues long. The CDR3: CASSQSPTGLNTEAFF. The CDR3 bases are TGTGCCAGCAGCCAAAGCCCGACAGGACTGAACACTGAAGCTTTCTTT.